What follows are 15 T cell receptor beta chains derived from one specimen sequenced in a study of cytomegalovirus exposure and HLA in healthy donors. PCR primers comprised 60 Vbeta and 13 Jbeta primers. Sequencing used immunoSEQ multiplex PCR; TCRdb keeps in-frame clones, though not all of them. The sample has about 95,000 clones, about 73% seen once; the top ten hold around 16%. The sequenced sample was PBMCs. These receptors originate from a woman between 50 and 59 years old in good health and CMV-seropositive.

This clone was seen a handful of times. The chain has TRBV28 and TRBJ2-1; 7 bases align to TRBD2. Germline CDR1 and CDR2: MDHEN and SYDVKM. The CDR3 is made up of 16 amino acids. V shed 7 bases, J shed 2 bases, and the junction held 11 bases outside the gene matches. CDR3 bases: TGTGCCAGCATAATCGGCCTTGCGGGAGCCTACAATGAGCAGTTCTTC. It translates to CASIIGLAGAYNEQFF.

The chain is built from TRBV7-3 and TRBJ1-3, with unresolved D. V shed 5 bases and J shed 3 bases, with 8 bases lying between them. The CDR3 covers 13 residues. In germline, CDR1 is SGHTA, CDR2 FQGTGA. The chain's CDR3 is CASSTAYGNTIYF. CDR3 in DNA: TGTGCCAGCAGCACAGCCTATGGAAACACCATATATTTT.

The V call is TRBV10-2, the J call TRBJ2-2, with a weak D call TRBD2 (5 bases). This CDR3 is built from 17 residues. Germline V gene lookup returns CDR1 WSHSY and CDR2 SAAADI. Trimming cost V 6 bases and J 7 bases, with 24 bases left between them. The CDR3 spells CASREPLGLPKGGELFF. CDR3 DNA: TGCGCCAGCAGGGAACCCCTTGGACTCCCGAAGGGCGGGGAGCTGTTTTTT.

CDR3 bases: TGCGCCAGCAGCACTCGGACTAGCCCAGATACGCAGTATTTT. Translated, it gives CASSTRTSPDTQYF. The rearrangement links TRBV5-1 to TRBJ2-3, with TRBD2 matching over 8 bases. V was pared by 4 bases and J by 4 bases, with 5 bases of the junction left unmatched. CDR3 length: 14 residues. Looked up from germline, CDR1 is SGHRS and CDR2 is YFSETQ.

The chain couples TRBV7-9 to TRBJ1-5, with D possibly matching TRBD1 (5 bases). Germline assignment: CDR1 SEHNR and CDR2 FQNEAQ (reference sequence). CDR3 length: 15 amino acids. Deletions cut 0 bases from V and 7 bases from J, with 13 bases between. DNA of the CDR3: TGTGCCAGCAGCTTAGCGGGTCAGGGAATGCAGCCCCAGCATTTT. Amino acid sequence: CASSLAGQGMQPQHF.

This clone was detected only a few times. The rearrangement uses TRBV4-3 and TRBJ1-2, with D hard to call. Trimming shortened V by 0 bases and J by 8 bases, and 16 bases separated the two germline ends. Looked up from germline, CDR1 is LGHNA and CDR2 is YSLEER. The CDR3 runs to 15 residues. The CDR3 loop reads CASSQDLGSPQGYTF. Here the CDR3 DNA reads TGCGCCAGCAGCCAAGATCTGGGGAGCCCCCAGGGCTACACCTTC.

J is TRBJ2-2 and V is TRBV5-1; 9 bases line up with TRBD2. V gave up 0 bases and J gave up 7 bases; unmatched junction bases: 7. Germline CDR1 reads SGHRS; CDR2 reads YFSETQ. This CDR3 is 16 amino acids long. In DNA, the CDR3 is TGCGCCAGCAGCTTGGGGGTAGCGGGAGATCTCGGGGAGCTGTTTTTT. Residues: CASSLGVAGDLGELFF.

V usage is TRBV2 and J usage is TRBJ1-1; D gene uncertain. The CDR3 has 11 residues. The V end lost 2 bases, the J end lost 6 bases, and 4 bases lay between the germline ends. Germline CDR1 and CDR2: SNHLY and FYNNEI. The CDR3 nucleotides are TGTGCCAGCAGTGAACCCTCTGAAGCTTTCTTT. Protein sequence: CASSEPSEAFF.

The chain has TRBV10-2 and TRBJ2-7; TRBD2 might be the D (7 bases). V lost 2 bases and J lost 2, with 10 bases in between. CDR1 is WSHSY, CDR2 SAAADI, per germline. CDR3 length: 14 amino acids. The CDR3 sequence: CASSEGGGAYEQYF. The CDR3 bases are TGCGCCAGCAGTGAGGGAGGGGGGGCCTACGAGCAGTACTTC.

The J gene is TRBJ1-2, the V gene TRBV18; a weak D match, TRBD1 (5 bases). Germline V gene lookup returns CDR1 KGHSH and CDR2 LQKENI. This CDR3 region has 13 residues. Trimming removed 2 bases from V and 3 bases from J, with 7 bases in between. The CDR3 DNA is TGTGCCAGCTCACCAGGAGGGGACTATGGCTACACCTTC. This sequence encodes CASSPGGDYGYTF.

This chain uses TRBV6-1 with TRBJ1-5, with a tentative D call TRBD1 (6 bases). CDR3 length: 15 amino acids. Germline V lookup: CDR1 MNHNS, CDR2 SASEGT. V was clipped by 0 bases and J by 6 bases, with 12 bases between them. The CDR3 spells CASSEAGRDTQPQHF. The CDR3, as DNA: TGTGCCAGCAGTGAAGCTGGCAGGGACACTCAGCCCCAGCATTTT.

This clone was counted only a few times. This chain joins TRBV4-3 and TRBJ2-5, with D unresolved. CDR1 and CDR2 (germline): LGHNA, YSLEER. Trimming removed 3 bases at V and 4 bases at J, with 9 bases between. The CDR3 is 13 residues long. The CDR3 region has the DNA TGCGCCAGCAGCCAGCTAGGTCGAGAGACCCAGTACTTC. Its protein is CASSQLGRETQYF.

This clone occurred once. The genes are TRBV19 and TRBJ1-5; D remains ambiguous. The CDR3 loop spans 13 amino acids. The V gene lost 5 bases and the J gene lost 6 bases, with 11 bases spanning the gap. Germline CDR1 LNHDA, CDR2 SQIVND (reference sequence). CDR3 coding DNA: TGTGCCAGTAGTTGGCAGACGGGTCAGCCCCAGCATTTT. This sequence encodes CASSWQTGQPQHF.

V is TRBV27 and J is TRBJ2-2, with 12 bases lining up with TRBD2. The CDR3 has 17 amino acids. The ends lost 5 bases at V and 4 bases at J; junction bases unmatched: 8. Germline V CDR1 and CDR2: MNHEY, SMNVEV (reference sequence). The CDR3 DNA reads TGTGCCAGCAGTATCCGACTAGCGGGAGAGGGCACCGGGGAGCTGTTTTTT. It encodes CASSIRLAGEGTGELFF.

V gene TRBV9 combines with J gene TRBJ1-1; 8 bases map to TRBD1. Germline CDR1 SGDLS, CDR2 YYNGEE. The CDR3 covers 14 residues. V was clipped by 2 bases and J by 1 base; unmatched bases: 1. The DNA for the CDR3 is TGTGCCAGCAGCGTGACAGGGGCGAACACTGAAGCTTTCTTT. Translated: CASSVTGANTEAFF.